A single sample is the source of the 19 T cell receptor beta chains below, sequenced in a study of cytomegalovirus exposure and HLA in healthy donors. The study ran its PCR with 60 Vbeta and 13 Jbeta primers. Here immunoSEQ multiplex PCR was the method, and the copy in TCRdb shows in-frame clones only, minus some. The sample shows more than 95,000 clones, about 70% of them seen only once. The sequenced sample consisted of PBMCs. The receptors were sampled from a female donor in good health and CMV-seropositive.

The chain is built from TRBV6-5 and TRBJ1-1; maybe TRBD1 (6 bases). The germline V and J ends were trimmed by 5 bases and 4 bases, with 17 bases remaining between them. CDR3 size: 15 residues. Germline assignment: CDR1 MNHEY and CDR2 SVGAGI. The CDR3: CASSRRQTTGTEAFF. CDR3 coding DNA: TGTGCCAGCAGTCGAAGACAGACGACAGGCACTGAAGCTTTCTTT.

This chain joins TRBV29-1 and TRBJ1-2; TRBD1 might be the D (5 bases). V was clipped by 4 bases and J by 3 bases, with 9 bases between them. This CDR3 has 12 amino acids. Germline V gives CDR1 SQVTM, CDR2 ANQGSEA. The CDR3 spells CSVGAGDYGYTF. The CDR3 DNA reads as TGCAGCGTTGGAGCGGGGGACTATGGCTACACCTTC.

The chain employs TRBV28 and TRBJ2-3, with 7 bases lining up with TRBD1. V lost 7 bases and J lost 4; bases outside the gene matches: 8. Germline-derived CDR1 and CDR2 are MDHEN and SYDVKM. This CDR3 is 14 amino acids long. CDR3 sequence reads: CASTSGGNSDTQYF. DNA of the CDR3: TGTGCCAGCACCTCAGGGGGTAACTCAGATACGCAGTATTTT.

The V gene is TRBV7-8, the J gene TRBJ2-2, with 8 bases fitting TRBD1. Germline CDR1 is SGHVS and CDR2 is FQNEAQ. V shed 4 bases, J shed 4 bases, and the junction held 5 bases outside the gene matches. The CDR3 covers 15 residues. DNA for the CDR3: TGTGCCAGCAGCTGGACAGGGAGAGCCACCGGGGAGCTGTTTTTT. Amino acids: CASSWTGRATGELFF.

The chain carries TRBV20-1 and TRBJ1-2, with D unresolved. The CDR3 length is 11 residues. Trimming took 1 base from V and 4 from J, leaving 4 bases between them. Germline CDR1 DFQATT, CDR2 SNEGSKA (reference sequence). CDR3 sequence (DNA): TGCAGTGCTAGAGCTCTCTATGGCTACACCTTC. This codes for CSARALYGYTF.

In DNA form, the CDR3 reads TGTGCCAGCAGCTCCGGACAGGGGGTGTACCAAGAGACCCAGTACTTC. It specifies CASSSGQGVYQETQYF. This chain uses TRBV11-3 with TRBJ2-5; TRBD1 matches at 10 bases. The CDR3 sequence is 16 residues long. The germline CDR1 and CDR2 sequences are SGHNT and YENEEA. With 4 bases clipped from V and 0 bases from J, the junction kept 5 bases outside the gene matches.

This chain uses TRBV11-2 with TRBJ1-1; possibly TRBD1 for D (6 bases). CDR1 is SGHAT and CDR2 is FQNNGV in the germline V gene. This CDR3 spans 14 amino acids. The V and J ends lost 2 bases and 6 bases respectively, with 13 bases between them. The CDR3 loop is CASSLFQGRSEAFF. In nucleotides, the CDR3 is TGTGCCAGCAGCTTATTCCAGGGGCGGTCTGAAGCTTTCTTT.

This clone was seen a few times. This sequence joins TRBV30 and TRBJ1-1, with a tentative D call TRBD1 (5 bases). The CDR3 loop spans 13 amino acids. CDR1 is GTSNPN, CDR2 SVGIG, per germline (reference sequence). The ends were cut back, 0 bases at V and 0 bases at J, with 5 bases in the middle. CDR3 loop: CAWSVQVNTEAFF. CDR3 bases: TGTGCCTGGAGTGTACAGGTGAACACTGAAGCTTTCTTT.

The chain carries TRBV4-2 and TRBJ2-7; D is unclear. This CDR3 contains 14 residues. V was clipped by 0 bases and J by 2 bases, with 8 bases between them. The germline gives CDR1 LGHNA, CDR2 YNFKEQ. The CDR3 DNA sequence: TGTGCCAGCAGCCAAGAGCCAGGCGCCTACGAGCAGTACTTC. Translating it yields CASSQEPGAYEQYF.

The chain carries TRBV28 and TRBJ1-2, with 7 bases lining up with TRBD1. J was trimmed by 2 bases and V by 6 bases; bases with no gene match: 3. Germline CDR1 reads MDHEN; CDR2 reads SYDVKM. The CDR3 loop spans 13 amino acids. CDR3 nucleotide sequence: TGTGCCAGCAGGGAGGGGGCGAACTATGGCTACACCTTC. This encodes CASREGANYGYTF.

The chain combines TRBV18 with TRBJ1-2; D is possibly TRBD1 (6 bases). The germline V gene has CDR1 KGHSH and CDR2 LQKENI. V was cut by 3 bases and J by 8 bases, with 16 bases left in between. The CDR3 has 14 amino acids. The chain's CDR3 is CASSPSTGFGGYTF. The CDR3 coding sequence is TGTGCCAGCTCACCTAGCACAGGGTTCGGCGGCTACACCTTC.

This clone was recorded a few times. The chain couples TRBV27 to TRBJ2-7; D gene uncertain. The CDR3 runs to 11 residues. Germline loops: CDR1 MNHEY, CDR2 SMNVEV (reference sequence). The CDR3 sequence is CASSSLRAPEV. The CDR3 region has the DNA TGTGCCAGCAGTTCCCTGCGCGCGCCAGAGGTC.

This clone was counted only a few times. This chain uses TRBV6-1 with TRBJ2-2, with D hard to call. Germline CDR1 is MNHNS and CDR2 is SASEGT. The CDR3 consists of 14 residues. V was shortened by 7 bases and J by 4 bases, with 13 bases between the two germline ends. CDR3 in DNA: TGTGCCAGCACGGCTGGGCTTTCCACCGGGGAGCTGTTTTTT. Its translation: CASTAGLSTGELFF.

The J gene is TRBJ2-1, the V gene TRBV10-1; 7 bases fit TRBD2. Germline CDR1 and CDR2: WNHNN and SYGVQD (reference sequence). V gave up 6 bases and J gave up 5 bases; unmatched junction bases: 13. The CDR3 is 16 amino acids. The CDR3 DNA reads TGCGCCAGCAGGGGGGGGACCTTCTGGGCCCACAATGAGCAGTTCTTC. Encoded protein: CASRGGTFWAHNEQFF.

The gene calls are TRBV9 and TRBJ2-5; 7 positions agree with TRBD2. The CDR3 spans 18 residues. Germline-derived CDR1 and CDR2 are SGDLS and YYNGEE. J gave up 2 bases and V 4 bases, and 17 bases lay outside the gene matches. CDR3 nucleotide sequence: TGTGCCAGCAGCCATCGGGGATCACGGGGGGAGGGTCAAGAGACCCAGTACTTC. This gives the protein CASSHRGSRGEGQETQYF. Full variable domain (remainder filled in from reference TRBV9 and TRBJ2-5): DSGVTQTPKHLITATGQRVTLRCSPRSGDLSVYWYQQSLDQGLQFLIQYYNGEERAKGNILERFSAQQFPDLHSELNLSSLELGDSALYFCASSHRGSRGEGQETQYFGPGTRLLVL.

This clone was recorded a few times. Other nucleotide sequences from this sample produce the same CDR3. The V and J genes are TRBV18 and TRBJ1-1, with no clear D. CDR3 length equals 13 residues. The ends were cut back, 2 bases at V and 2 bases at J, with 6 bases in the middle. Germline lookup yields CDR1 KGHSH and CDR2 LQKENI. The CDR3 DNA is TGTGCCAGCTCACCAGAGGGAAACACTGAAGCTTTCTTT. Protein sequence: CASSPEGNTEAFF. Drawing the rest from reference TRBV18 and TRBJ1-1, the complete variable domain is NAGVMQNPRHLVRRRGQEARLRCSPMKGHSHVYWYRQLPEEGLKFMVYLQKENIIDESGMPKERFSAEFPKEGPSILRIQQVVRGDSAAYFCASSPEGNTEAFFGQGTRLTVV.

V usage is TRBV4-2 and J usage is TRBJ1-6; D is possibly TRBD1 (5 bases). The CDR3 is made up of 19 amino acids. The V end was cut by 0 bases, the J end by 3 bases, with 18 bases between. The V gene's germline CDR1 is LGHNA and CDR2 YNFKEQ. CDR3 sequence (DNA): TGTGCCAGCAGCCAAGAAGCGGGGCGAACGAACCTCTATAATTCACCCCTCCACTTT. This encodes CASSQEAGRTNLYNSPLHF.

In DNA, the CDR3 is TGTGCCACCAGCAGAGAGAGTTTCCAGCAGTACTTC. This sequence encodes CATSRESFQQYF. V and J are TRBV15 and TRBJ2-7, with unresolved D. V was trimmed by 0 bases and J by 8 bases, leaving 8 bases between them. This CDR3 comprises 12 residues. Germline V gene sequence: CDR1 LNHNV, CDR2 YYDKDF (reference sequence).

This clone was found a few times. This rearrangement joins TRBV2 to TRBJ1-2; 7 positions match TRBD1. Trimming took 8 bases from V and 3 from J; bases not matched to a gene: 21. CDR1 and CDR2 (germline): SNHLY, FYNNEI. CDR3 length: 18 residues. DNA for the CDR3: TGTGCCAGCGGGAGAGTAGGGTACAGGGGCCCTCGCTACTATGGCTACACCTTC. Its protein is CASGRVGYRGPRYYGYTF.